These 5 T cell receptor beta chains came from one sample sequenced in a study of vaccination and CD4 T cells after COVID-19. TCRdb analysed the PCR reads with MiXCR anew, one entry per CDR3 protein. The sample shows 20,000 or so distinct CDR3 sequences, 58% of them seen only once. This specimen consisted of CD4+ T cells from blood, obtained before SARS-CoV-2 vaccination. Receptors originate from a human donor who had recovered from COVID-19.

This chain connects TRBV6-5 to TRBJ2-2; D may be TRBD2 (5 bases). CDR1 is MNHEY and CDR2 is SVGAGI in the germline V gene. CDR3 length: 14 residues. V was clipped by 2 bases and J by 6 bases, with 10 bases between them. The CDR3 region has the DNA TGTGCCAGCAGTTACCCGGGAATGGCCGGGGAGCTGTTTTTT. This translates into CASSYPGMAGELFF.

The J gene is TRBJ2-5, the V gene TRBV7-8, with D possibly matching TRBD1 (6 bases). This CDR3 spans 15 amino acids. The V and J ends lost 2 bases and 5 bases respectively, with 15 bases between them. Per germline, CDR1 SGHVS and CDR2 FQNEAQ. CDR3 protein: CASSLLTGLRETQYF. In DNA form, the CDR3 reads TGTGCCAGCAGCTTACTAACAGGGCTCCGCGAGACCCAGTACTTC.

V and J are TRBV19 and TRBJ1-5, with D possibly being TRBD1 (5 bases). This CDR3 contains 13 residues. With 7 bases removed from V and 6 bases from J, the gap between germline ends came to 13 bases. CDR1 LNHDA and CDR2 SQIVND come from the germline V gene (reference sequence). Here the CDR3 DNA reads TGTGCCAGTACTCCGGGGACGGTTCAGCCCCAGCATTTT. Translating it yields CASTPGTVQPQHF. Full variable domain (outside the CDR3, taken from reference TRBV19 and TRBJ1-5): DGGITQSPKYLFRKEGQNVTLSCEQNLNHDAMYWYRQDPGQGLRLIYYSQIVNDFQKGDIAEGYSVSREKKESFPLTVTSAQKNPTAFYLCASTPGTVQPQHFGDGTRLSIL.

The chain links TRBV6-1 to TRBJ1-1, with D tentatively TRBD1 (5 bases). The CDR3 totals 10 residues. Germline lookup yields CDR1 MNHNS and CDR2 SASEGT. V shed 10 bases and J shed 11 bases, with 14 bases lying between them. This chain's CDR3 is CAIGGERAFF. The CDR3 region has the DNA TGTGCCATCGGGGGTGAGCGGGCTTTCTTT.

A few counts support this clonotype. The chain couples TRBV7-3 to TRBJ2-3, with a weak D call TRBD1 (7 bases). The CDR3 totals 12 residues. Germline-derived CDR1 and CDR2 are SGHTA and FQGTGA. Trimming removed 5 bases at V and 6 bases at J, with 9 bases between. CDR3 in amino acids: CASSPGGDTQYF. The CDR3 nucleotides read TGTGCCAGCAGCCCAGGGGGGGATACGCAGTATTTT.